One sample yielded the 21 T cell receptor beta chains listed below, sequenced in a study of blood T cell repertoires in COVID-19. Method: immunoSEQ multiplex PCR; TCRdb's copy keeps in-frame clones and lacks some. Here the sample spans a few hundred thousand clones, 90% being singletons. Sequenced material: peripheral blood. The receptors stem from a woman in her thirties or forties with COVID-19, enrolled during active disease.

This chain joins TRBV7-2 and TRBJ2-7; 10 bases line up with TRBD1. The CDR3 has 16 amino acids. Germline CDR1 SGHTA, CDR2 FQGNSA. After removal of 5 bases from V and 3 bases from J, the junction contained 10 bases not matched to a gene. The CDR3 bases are TGTGCCAGCAGCCCCCCAACCGGGACAGGGGTCTACGAGCAGTACTTC. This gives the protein CASSPPTGTGVYEQYF.

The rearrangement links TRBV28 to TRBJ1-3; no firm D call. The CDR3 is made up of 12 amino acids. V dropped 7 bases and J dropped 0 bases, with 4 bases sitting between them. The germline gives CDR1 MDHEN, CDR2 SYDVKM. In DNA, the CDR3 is TGTGCCAGCACCTCCTCTGGAAACACCATATATTTT. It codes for CASTSSGNTIYF.

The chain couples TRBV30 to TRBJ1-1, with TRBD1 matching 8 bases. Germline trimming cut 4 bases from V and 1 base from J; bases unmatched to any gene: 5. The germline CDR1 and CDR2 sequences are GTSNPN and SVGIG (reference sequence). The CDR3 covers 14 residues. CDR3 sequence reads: CAWKAGGRNTEAFF. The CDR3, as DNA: TGTGCCTGGAAAGCAGGGGGCAGGAACACTGAAGCTTTCTTT.

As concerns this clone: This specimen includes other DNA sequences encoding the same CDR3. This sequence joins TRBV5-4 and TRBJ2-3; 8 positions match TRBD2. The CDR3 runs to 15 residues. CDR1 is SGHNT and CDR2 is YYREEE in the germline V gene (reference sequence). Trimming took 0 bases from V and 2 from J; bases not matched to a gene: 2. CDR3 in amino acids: CASSLVGRDTDTQYF. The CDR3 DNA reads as TGTGCCAGCAGCTTGGTCGGGAGGGACACAGATACGCAGTATTTT.

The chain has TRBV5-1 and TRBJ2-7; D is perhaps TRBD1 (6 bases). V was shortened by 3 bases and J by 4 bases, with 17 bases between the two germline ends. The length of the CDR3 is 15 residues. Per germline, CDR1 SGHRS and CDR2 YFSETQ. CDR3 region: CASSSYPGQSYEQYF. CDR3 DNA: TGCGCCAGCAGCTCATATCCAGGACAGAGTTACGAGCAGTACTTC.

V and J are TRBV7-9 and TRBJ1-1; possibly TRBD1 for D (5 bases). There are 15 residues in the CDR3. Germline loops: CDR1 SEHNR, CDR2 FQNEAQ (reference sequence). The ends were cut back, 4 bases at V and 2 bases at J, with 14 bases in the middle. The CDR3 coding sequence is TGTGCCAGCAGCTATGGGGCAGGGTTTAACACTGAAGCTTTCTTT. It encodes CASSYGAGFNTEAFF.

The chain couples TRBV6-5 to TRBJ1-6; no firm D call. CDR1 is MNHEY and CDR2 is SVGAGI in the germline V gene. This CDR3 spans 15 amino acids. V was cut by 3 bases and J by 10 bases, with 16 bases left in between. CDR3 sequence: CASSYVPRGGSPLHF. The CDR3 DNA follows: TGTGCCAGCAGTTATGTGCCCCGTGGCGGCTCACCCCTCCACTTT.

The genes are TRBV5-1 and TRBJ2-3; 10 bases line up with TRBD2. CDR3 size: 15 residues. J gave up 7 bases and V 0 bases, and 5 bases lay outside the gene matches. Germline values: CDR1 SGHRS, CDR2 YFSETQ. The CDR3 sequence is CASSLVLAGAYTQYF. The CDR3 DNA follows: TGCGCCAGCAGCTTGGTGCTAGCGGGAGCTTATACGCAGTATTTT.

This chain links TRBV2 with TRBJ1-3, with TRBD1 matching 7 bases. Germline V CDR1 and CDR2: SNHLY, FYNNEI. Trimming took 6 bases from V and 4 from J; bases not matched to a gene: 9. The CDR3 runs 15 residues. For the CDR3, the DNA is TGTGCCAGCAGGTTCACAGGGGCCTCCGGAAACACCATATATTTT. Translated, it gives CASRFTGASGNTIYF.

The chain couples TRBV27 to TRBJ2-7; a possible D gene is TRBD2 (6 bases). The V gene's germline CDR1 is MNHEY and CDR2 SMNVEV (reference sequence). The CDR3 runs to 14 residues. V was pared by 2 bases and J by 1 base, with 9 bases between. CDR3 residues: CASSLEGRSYEQYF. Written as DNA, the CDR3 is TGTGCCAGCAGTTTAGAAGGGAGGTCCTACGAGCAGTACTTC.

The CDR3 DNA follows: TGTGCCAGCAGCCGCGACAGGGTGAACACTGAAGCTTTCTTT. This gives the protein CASSRDRVNTEAFF. This sequence joins TRBV7-2 and TRBJ1-1, with 7 bases that match TRBD1. The CDR3 loop spans 14 amino acids. The germline V gene has CDR1 SGHTA and CDR2 FQGNSA. Germline trimming cut 5 bases from V and 0 bases from J; bases unmatched to any gene: 3.

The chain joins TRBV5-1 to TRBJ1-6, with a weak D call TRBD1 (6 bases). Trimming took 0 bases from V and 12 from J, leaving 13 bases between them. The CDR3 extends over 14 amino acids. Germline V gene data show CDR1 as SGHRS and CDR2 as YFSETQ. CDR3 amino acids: CASSLEGGEKPLHF. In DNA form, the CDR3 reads TGCGCCAGCAGCTTGGAAGGGGGGGAAAAACCCCTCCACTTT.

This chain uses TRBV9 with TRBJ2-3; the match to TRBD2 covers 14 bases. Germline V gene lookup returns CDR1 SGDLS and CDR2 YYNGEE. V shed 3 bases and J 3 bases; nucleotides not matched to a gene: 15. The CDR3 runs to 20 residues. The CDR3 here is CASSATVPGTSGSSTDTQYF. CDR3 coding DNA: TGTGCCAGCAGCGCCACTGTACCCGGGACTAGCGGGAGTAGTACAGATACGCAGTATTTT.

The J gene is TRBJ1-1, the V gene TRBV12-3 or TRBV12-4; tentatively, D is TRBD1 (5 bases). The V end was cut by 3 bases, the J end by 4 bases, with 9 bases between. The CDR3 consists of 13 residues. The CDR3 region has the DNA TGTGCCAGCAGTTTTGGAAGGGGCACTGAAGCTTTCTTT. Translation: CASSFGRGTEAFF.

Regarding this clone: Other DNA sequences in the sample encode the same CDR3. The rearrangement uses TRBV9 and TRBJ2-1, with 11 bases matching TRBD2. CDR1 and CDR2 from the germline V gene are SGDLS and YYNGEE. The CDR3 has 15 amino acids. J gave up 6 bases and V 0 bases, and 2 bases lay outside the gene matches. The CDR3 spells CASSVVAGGPNEQFF. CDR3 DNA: TGTGCCAGCAGCGTAGTAGCGGGAGGGCCCAATGAGCAGTTCTTC.

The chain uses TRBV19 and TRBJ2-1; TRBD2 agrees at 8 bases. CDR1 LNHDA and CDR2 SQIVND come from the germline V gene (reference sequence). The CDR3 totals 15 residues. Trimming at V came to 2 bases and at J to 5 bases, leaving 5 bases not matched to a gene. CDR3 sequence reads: CASSISGGANNEQFF. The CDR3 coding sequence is TGTGCCAGTAGTATATCCGGGGGGGCAAACAATGAGCAGTTCTTC.

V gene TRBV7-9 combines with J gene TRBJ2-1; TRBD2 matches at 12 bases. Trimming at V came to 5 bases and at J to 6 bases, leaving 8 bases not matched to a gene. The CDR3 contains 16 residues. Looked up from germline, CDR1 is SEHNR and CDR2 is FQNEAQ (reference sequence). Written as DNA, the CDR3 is TGTGCCAGCAGCGGGACTAGCGGGCCGAGGGTCAATGAGCAGTTCTTC. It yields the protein CASSGTSGPRVNEQFF.

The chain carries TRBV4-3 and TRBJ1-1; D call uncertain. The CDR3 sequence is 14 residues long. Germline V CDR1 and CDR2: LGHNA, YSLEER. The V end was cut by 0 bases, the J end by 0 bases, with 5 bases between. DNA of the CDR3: TGCGCCAGCAGCCAAGATCGTATGAACACTGAAGCTTTCTTT. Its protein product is CASSQDRMNTEAFF.

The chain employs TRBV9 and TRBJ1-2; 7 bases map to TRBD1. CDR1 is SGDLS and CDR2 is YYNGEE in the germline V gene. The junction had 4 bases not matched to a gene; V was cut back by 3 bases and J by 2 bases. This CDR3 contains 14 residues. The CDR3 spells CASSAPGGNYGYTF. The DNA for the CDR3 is TGTGCCAGCAGCGCCCCAGGGGGGAACTATGGCTACACCTTC.

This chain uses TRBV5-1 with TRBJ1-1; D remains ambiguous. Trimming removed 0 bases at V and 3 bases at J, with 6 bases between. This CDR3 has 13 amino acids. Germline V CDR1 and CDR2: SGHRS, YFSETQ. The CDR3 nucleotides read TGCGCCAGCAGCTTGGATGTAGACACTGAAGCTTTCTTT. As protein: CASSLDVDTEAFF.

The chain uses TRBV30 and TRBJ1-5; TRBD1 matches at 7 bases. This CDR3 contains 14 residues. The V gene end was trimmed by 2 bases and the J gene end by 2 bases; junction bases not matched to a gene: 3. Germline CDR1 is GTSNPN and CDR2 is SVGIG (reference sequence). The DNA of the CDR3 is TGTGCCTGGAGTCCTGGACAGGGCAATCAGCCCCAGCATTTT. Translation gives CAWSPGQGNQPQHF.